These 27 T cell receptor beta chains share one sample of origin, sequenced in a study of T cell changes during pregnancy in multiple sclerosis. Data came from immunoSEQ multiplex PCR; TCRdb stores just in-frame clones and leaves some out. The profile shows around 92,000 clones, about 93% of them singletons. This specimen was peripheral blood, taken in the first trimester of pregnancy. The source is a female donor with multiple sclerosis, enrolled in a pregnancy study.

The V gene is TRBV9, the J gene TRBJ1-6, with 7 positions matching TRBD1. The J segment lost 7 bases and the V segment lost 2 bases, leaving 3 bases of the junction unmatched. This CDR3 has 14 amino acids. Germline V gene data show CDR1 as SGDLS and CDR2 as YYNGEE. This chain's CDR3 is CASSVVQGNSPLHF. The DNA for the CDR3 is TGTGCCAGCAGCGTGGTACAGGGGAATTCACCCCTCCACTTT.

The rearrangement uses TRBV4-1 and TRBJ2-5, with D tentatively TRBD1 (6 bases). Germline V gene data show CDR1 as MGHRA and CDR2 as YSYEKL. The V gene lost 1 base and the J gene lost 1 base, with 13 bases spanning the gap. The CDR3 has 16 residues. The chain's CDR3 is CASSQASTGIQETQYF. CDR3 nucleotides: TGCGCCAGCAGCCAAGCCAGCACAGGGATCCAAGAGACCCAGTACTTC.

On this clone: The junction departs from germline at one end; a sequencing error may be responsible. The CDR3 spells CASSLSETQYF. CDR3 DNA: TGTGCTAGCAGCTTAAGCGAGACCCAGTACTTC. The genes are TRBV7-7 and TRBJ2-5; D uncertain. The CDR3 length is 11 residues. CDR1 SSHAT and CDR2 FNYEAQ come from the germline V gene (reference sequence).

The genes are TRBV19 and TRBJ1-4; no clear D. CDR3 length equals 14 residues. Germline V CDR1 and CDR2: LNHDA, SQIVND (reference sequence). Trimming stripped 6 bases from V and 0 bases from J, with 8 bases between. The CDR3 loop reads CASRRIATNEKLFF. In DNA, the CDR3 is TGTGCCAGTAGGCGGATTGCAACTAATGAAAAACTGTTTTTT.

The V call is TRBV5-1, the J call TRBJ2-2; TRBD2 matches at 7 bases. This CDR3 is built from 16 residues. CDR1 and CDR2 from the germline V gene are SGHRS and YFSETQ. Trimming at V came to 1 base and at J to 1 base, leaving 4 bases not matched to a gene. This CDR3 is CASSLIQRGNTGELFF. CDR3 nucleotide sequence: TGCGCCAGCAGCTTGATACAGCGGGGGAACACCGGGGAGCTGTTTTTT.

This clone has a handful of counts. J is TRBJ1-6 and V is TRBV30; possibly TRBD1 for D (5 bases). The CDR3 consists of 18 residues. Per the germline V gene, CDR1 is GTSNPN and CDR2 is SVGIG (reference sequence). Trimming cost V 0 bases and J 4 bases, with 19 bases left between them. CDR3 region: CAWSVLPPGSAYNSPLHF. CDR3 nucleotide sequence: TGTGCCTGGAGTGTATTACCCCCAGGGTCCGCTTATAATTCACCCCTCCACTTT.

V usage is TRBV5-1 and J usage is TRBJ2-7, with 7 bases lining up with TRBD1. This CDR3 is 13 amino acids long. Germline V CDR1 and CDR2: SGHRS, YFSETQ. Trimming cost V 4 bases and J 5 bases; bases outside gene matches: 6. CDR3 loop: CASSAYRGHEQYF. In DNA form, the CDR3 reads TGCGCCAGCAGCGCGTACAGGGGCCACGAGCAGTACTTC.

The chain uses TRBV7-8 and TRBJ1-6, with D unclear. V was pared by 7 bases and J by 8 bases, with 18 bases between. Per germline, CDR1 SGHVS and CDR2 FQNEAQ. The CDR3 consists of 15 residues. CDR3 sequence (DNA): TGTGCCAGCAAGTGGGCCTCTAGCGGCGATTCACCCCTCCACTTT. It translates to CASKWASSGDSPLHF. The full variable domain, in which reference TRBV7-8 and TRBJ1-6 provide the parts outside the CDR3, is GAGVSQSPRYKVAKRGQDVALRCDPISGHVSLFWYQQALGQGPEFLTYFQNEAQLDKSGLPSDRFFAERPEGSVSTLKIQRTQQEDSAVYLCASKWASSGDSPLHFGNGTRLTVT.

In nucleotides, the CDR3 is TGTGCCAGCAGCTTGGGGCCGGGACAGGGGACGGGTCAGCCCCAGCATTTT. Translated: CASSLGPGQGTGQPQHF. This chain connects TRBV5-4 to TRBJ1-5; 10 bases match TRBD1. Germline CDR1 is SGHNT and CDR2 is YYREEE (reference sequence). This CDR3 region has 17 residues. Losses at the gene ends were 0 bases for V and 6 bases for J; bases not matched to a gene: 9. Full variable domain (outside the CDR3, taken from reference TRBV5-4 and TRBJ1-5): ETGVTQSPTHLIKTRGQQVTLRCSSQSGHNTVSWYQQALGQGPQFIFQYYREEENGRGNFPPRFSGLQFPNYSSELNVNALELDDSALYLCASSLGPGQGTGQPQHFGDGTRLSIL.

This chain connects TRBV6-5 to TRBJ2-1; TRBD2 matches 10 bases. CDR1 MNHEY and CDR2 SVGAGI come from the germline V gene. The CDR3 spans 14 residues. Losses at the gene ends were 5 bases for V and 7 bases for J; bases not matched to a gene: 5. The CDR3 is CASSLLAGENEQFF. The CDR3 DNA reads TGTGCCAGCAGTCTCCTAGCGGGGGAGAATGAGCAGTTCTTC.

This rearrangement joins TRBV28 to TRBJ1-3; D not resolved. CDR3 length: 13 amino acids. V lost 2 bases, J lost 7 bases, and 9 bases lay in between. Germline V gene sequence: CDR1 MDHEN, CDR2 SYDVKM. This CDR3 reads CASSLPFFNTIYF. The CDR3 nucleotides read TGTGCCAGCAGTTTACCGTTCTTTAACACCATATATTTT.

This rearrangement joins TRBV5-6 to TRBJ2-2, with TRBD1 identical over 12 bases. J gave up 6 bases and V 5 bases, and 5 bases lay outside the gene matches. Germline assignment: CDR1 SGHDT and CDR2 YYEEEE. The CDR3 sequence is 15 residues long. This chain's CDR3 is CASSWGQGASGELFF. The CDR3 DNA is TGTGCCAGCAGTTGGGGACAGGGGGCGTCCGGGGAGCTGTTTTTT.

The V and J genes are TRBV5-1 and TRBJ2-1; the match to TRBD1 covers 8 bases. The V gene end was trimmed by 4 bases and the J gene end by 0 bases; junction bases not matched to a gene: 6. Germline-derived CDR1 and CDR2 are SGHRS and YFSETQ. The CDR3 has 16 amino acids. CDR3 sequence: CASSDDRGGSYNEQFF. For the CDR3, the DNA is TGCGCCAGCAGCGACGACAGGGGAGGCTCCTACAATGAGCAGTTCTTC.

This clone showed up just once. The chain uses TRBV28 and TRBJ2-5; D is possibly TRBD1 (6 bases). With the DNA end fitting TRBJ2-7 better, the J assignment may be wrong. CDR3 length: 14 amino acids. Germline CDR1 and CDR2: MDHEN and SYDVKM. DNA for the CDR3: TGTGCCAGCAGACCGACACAGGGATTTTACGAGCAGTACTTC. Protein product: CASRPTQGFYEQYF.

The chain is built from TRBV4-1 and TRBJ1-2; D possibly corresponds to TRBD1 (6 bases). The CDR3 has 15 amino acids. Between the trimmed V and J ends, which lost 0 bases and 4 bases, there was a span of 12 bases. CDR1 and CDR2 from the germline V gene are MGHRA and YSYEKL. This CDR3 is CASSQDHGGPYGYTF. CDR3 coding DNA: TGCGCCAGCAGCCAAGATCACGGGGGGCCCTATGGCTACACCTTC.

This clone was counted only a few times. The chain employs TRBV2 and TRBJ2-3; tentatively, D is TRBD1 (5 bases). Per the germline V gene, CDR1 is SNHLY and CDR2 is FYNNEI. V dropped 4 bases and J dropped 4 bases, with 6 bases sitting between them. The CDR3 runs 12 residues. CDR3 loop: CASSAGSDTQYF. For the CDR3, the DNA is TGTGCCAGCAGTGCAGGGTCAGATACGCAGTATTTT.

This clone appeared a single time. This rearrangement joins TRBV14 to TRBJ2-3, with TRBD1 matching over 8 bases. CDR1 and CDR2 from the germline V gene are SGHDN and FVKESK. This CDR3 has 15 residues. V trimming: 3 bases; J trimming: 3 bases; junction bases outside the gene matches: 5. As DNA, the CDR3 is TGTGCCAGCAGCCACGACAGGGGAGTAACAGATACGCAGTATTTT. Its translation: CASSHDRGVTDTQYF.

This clone was counted a single time. The rearrangement links TRBV29-1 to TRBJ1-2; D not certain. Germline V lookup: CDR1 SQVTM, CDR2 ANQGSEA. Deletions cut 4 bases from V and 2 bases from J, with 8 bases between. There are 12 residues in the CDR3. CDR3 amino acids: CSVGGGNYGYTF. DNA for the CDR3: TGCAGCGTTGGAGGAGGGAACTATGGCTACACCTTC.

The genes are TRBV7-3 and TRBJ1-2, with TRBD1 identical over 8 bases. Germline-derived CDR1 and CDR2 are SGHTA and FQGTGA. The trim removed 5 bases at V and 6 bases at J, leaving 5 bases unmatched. CDR3 length: 13 residues. CDR3 residues: CASSRTGGDGYTF. The DNA for the CDR3 is TGTGCCAGCAGCCGTACAGGGGGGGATGGCTACACCTTC.

This sequence joins TRBV9 and TRBJ2-1, with a possible D match to TRBD1 (6 bases). Germline V gives CDR1 SGDLS, CDR2 YYNGEE. Trimming removed 4 bases at V and 8 bases at J, with 10 bases between. CDR3 length equals 12 residues. This CDR3 is CASSSDSYEQFF. For the CDR3, the DNA is TGTGCCAGCAGCTCGGACAGCTATGAGCAGTTCTTC. Complete variable domain (other parts from reference TRBV9 and TRBJ2-1): DSGVTQTPKHLITATGQRVTLRCSPRSGDLSVYWYQQSLDQGLQFLIQYYNGEERAKGNILERFSAQQFPDLHSELNLSSLELGDSALYFCASSSDSYEQFFGPGTRLTVL.

The V and J genes are TRBV7-2 and TRBJ2-7; maybe TRBD2 (7 bases). CDR3 length equals 16 residues. V lost 3 bases to trimming and J lost 1 base, with 16 bases between them. CDR1 is SGHTA and CDR2 is FQGNSA in the germline V gene. CDR3 coding DNA: TGTGCCAGCAGCTTCCGGGGCGGGGGCCTATCCTACGAGCAGTACTTC. Translation: CASSFRGGGLSYEQYF.

The chain combines TRBV19 with TRBJ1-5; TRBD1 matches at 7 bases. Germline V gene lookup returns CDR1 LNHDA and CDR2 SQIVND (reference sequence). CDR3 length: 15 amino acids. The V segment lost 6 bases and the J segment 7 bases; nucleotides outside the gene matches: 12. This chain's CDR3 is CASRSSGGGGQPQHF. In DNA form, the CDR3 reads TGTGCCAGTAGGTCATCGGGAGGGGGCGGACAGCCCCAGCATTTT.

V usage is TRBV7-8 and J usage is TRBJ1-5; 7 bases line up with TRBD1. The ends lost 2 bases at V and 0 bases at J; junction bases unmatched: 7. The V gene's germline CDR1 is SGHVS and CDR2 FQNEAQ. The CDR3 contains 17 residues. The chain's CDR3 is CASSLLRQGDSNQPQHF. The CDR3 nucleotides are TGTGCCAGCAGCTTATTAAGACAGGGCGATAGCAATCAGCCCCAGCATTTT.

V and J are TRBV5-5 and TRBJ1-1; perhaps TRBD1 as D (5 bases). The germline V and J ends were trimmed by 1 base and 3 bases, with 10 bases remaining between them. Germline V gene lookup returns CDR1 SGHKS and CDR2 YYEKEE (reference sequence). This CDR3 is built from 14 residues. As DNA, the CDR3 is TGTGCCAGCAGCTTGTGGGGGGATGACACTGAAGCTTTCTTT. This encodes CASSLWGDDTEAFF.

This clone was observed a handful of times. V usage is TRBV7-2 and J usage is TRBJ1-1; 7 bases map to TRBD1. V was pared by 8 bases and J by 3 bases, with 6 bases of the junction left unmatched. Per the germline V gene, CDR1 is SGHTA and CDR2 is FQGNSA. The CDR3 sequence is 13 residues long. The CDR3 reads CASGLQGYTEAFF. The CDR3, as DNA: TGTGCCAGCGGACTACAGGGGTACACTGAAGCTTTCTTT.

This sequence joins TRBV16 and TRBJ1-2; D perhaps matches TRBD1 (5 bases). The germline V gene has CDR1 KGHSY and CDR2 FQNENV. V lost 1 base to trimming and J lost 0 bases, with 9 bases between them. The CDR3 is 15 amino acids. This chain's CDR3 is CASSQFSTANYGYTF. The CDR3, as DNA: TGTGCCAGCAGCCAATTTTCGACAGCTAACTATGGCTACACCTTC.

CDR3 in DNA: TGCAGCGGGGGCGCCGGATTCCCGGAGTACTTC. Protein sequence: CSGGAGFPEYF. The rearrangement joins TRBV29-1 to TRBJ2-7, with a possible D match to TRBD1 (5 bases). V lost 7 bases and J lost 11, with 18 bases in between. The CDR3 is 11 residues long. From germline, CDR1 is SQVTM and CDR2 ANQGSEA.